The 24 T cell receptor beta chains listed next were all sequenced from one sample in a study of Siglec-9 on CD8 T cells in melanoma (dated by TCRdb to between 2018 and 2020). The method was the immunoSEQ multiplex PCR assay. Sourced from immuneACCESS, this table was stored by TCRdb with only in-frame sequences that have V and J called. A share of the clones is absent; for the studies checked, an unresolved V gene accounts for under half, and the remainder has no known explanation. This sample lists around 35,000 clones; about four fifths were detected once. The ten top clones hold 1.8% of the sample. The sample consisted of Siglec-9- CD8+ T cells sorted from blood. Per the publication, the cell subset or site label means: CD8 T cells lacking Siglec-9. Source of these receptors: a human donor in good health.

V is TRBV19 and J is TRBJ2-1; D is possibly TRBD2 (7 bases). The CDR3 loop spans 18 amino acids. The germline gives CDR1 LNHDA, CDR2 SQIVND (reference sequence). The V and J ends lost 5 bases and 0 bases respectively, with 20 bases between them. This CDR3 reads CASSAAGWGGRSYNEQFF. The CDR3 region has the DNA TGTGCCAGTAGTGCGGCGGGTTGGGGGGGCCGCTCCTACAATGAGCAGTTCTTC. The variable domain in full, completed from reference TRBV19 and TRBJ2-1, reads DGGITQSPKYLFRKEGQNVTLSCEQNLNHDAMYWYRQDPGQGLRLIYYSQIVNDFQKGDIAEGYSVSREKKESFPLTVTSAQKNPTAFYLCASSAAGWGGRSYNEQFFGPGTRLTVL.

The chain employs TRBV7-3 and TRBJ2-1; 11 nucleotides line up with TRBD2. CDR1 and CDR2 (germline): SGHTA, FQGTGA. The junction had 5 bases not matched to a gene; V was cut back by 5 bases and J by 5 bases. The CDR3 length is 15 residues. The CDR3 sequence is CASSRLAGGHNEQFF. The CDR3 DNA is TGTGCCAGCAGCCGCCTAGCGGGAGGACACAATGAGCAGTTCTTC.

The gene calls are TRBV7-6 and TRBJ1-2, with a weak D call TRBD1 (5 bases). This CDR3 region has 14 residues. V shed 5 bases and J shed 7 bases, with 17 bases lying between them. Germline V gene sequence: CDR1 SGHVS, CDR2 FNYEAQ. In DNA form, the CDR3 reads TGTGCCAGCAGCCCTCTAGGACACACCGGTGGCTACACCTTC. The encoded protein is CASSPLGHTGGYTF.

This chain links TRBV29-1 with TRBJ1-1; D is perhaps TRBD1 (6 bases). CDR3 size: 13 residues. Trimming cost V 5 bases and J 12 bases, with 22 bases left between them. The germline V gene has CDR1 SQVTM and CDR2 ANQGSEA. This CDR3 is CSVLNPGTRVTFF. As DNA, the CDR3 is TGCAGCGTTTTAAATCCCGGGACACGGGTTACTTTCTTT. Drawing the rest from reference TRBV29-1 and TRBJ1-1, the complete variable domain is SAVISQKPSRDICQRGTSLTIQCQVDSQVTMMFWYRQQPGQSLTLIATANQGSEATYESGFVIDKFPISRPNLTFSTLTVSNMSPEDSSIYLCSVLNPGTRVTFFGQGTRLTVV.

This clone was counted a single time. The chain links TRBV19 to TRBJ2-7, with TRBD2 identical over 7 bases. Per the germline V gene, CDR1 is LNHDA and CDR2 is SQIVND (reference sequence). The CDR3 consists of 13 residues. V gave up 8 bases and J gave up 3 bases; unmatched junction bases: 7. The CDR3 loop reads CASSLTSRYEQYF. The CDR3 DNA reads as TGTGCCAGTTCTCTGACTAGCCGCTACGAGCAGTACTTC.

This clone was detected only once. The sample has other DNA sequences that encode this CDR3 too. V gene TRBV5-1 combines with J gene TRBJ1-2; TRBD1 might be the D (5 bases). In germline, CDR1 is SGHRS, CDR2 YFSETQ. V dropped 3 bases and J dropped 4 bases, with 19 bases sitting between them. The CDR3 extends over 16 amino acids. DNA of the CDR3: TGCGCCAGCAGCTCCCTAGACAGCGATTATATCTATGGCTACACCTTC. Translated: CASSSLDSDYIYGYTF.

The V and J genes are TRBV15 and TRBJ2-2, with D possibly being TRBD2 (7 bases). Germline V gene data show CDR1 as LNHNV and CDR2 as YYDKDF (reference sequence). V was trimmed by 5 bases and J by 7 bases, leaving 11 bases between them. CDR3 length: 13 residues. The CDR3 loop reads CATSRGANGELFF. CDR3 nucleotide sequence: TGTGCCACCAGCCGGGGGGCTAACGGGGAGCTGTTTTTT.

This clone was detected only a few times. The chain links TRBV19 to TRBJ1-2; D is uncertain. V lost 5 bases, J lost 7 bases, and 11 bases lay in between. Germline CDR1 is LNHDA and CDR2 is SQIVND (reference sequence). This CDR3 has 12 amino acids. Here the CDR3 DNA reads TGTGCCAGTAGTCCAGAAAAGAGTGGCTACACCTTC. It translates to CASSPEKSGYTF. Full variable domain (missing parts from reference TRBV19 and TRBJ1-2): DGGITQSPKYLFRKEGQNVTLSCEQNLNHDAMYWYRQDPGQGLRLIYYSQIVNDFQKGDIAEGYSVSREKKESFPLTVTSAQKNPTAFYLCASSPEKSGYTFGSGTRLTVV.

This rearrangement joins TRBV9 to TRBJ1-1; D is ambiguous. The germline CDR1 and CDR2 sequences are SGDLS and YYNGEE. Between the trimmed V and J ends, which lost 1 base and 7 bases, there was a span of 8 bases. The CDR3 runs 12 residues. The CDR3 sequence: CASSVTEGEAFF. The CDR3, as DNA: TGTGCCAGCAGCGTAACGGAGGGTGAAGCTTTCTTT.

The V and J genes are TRBV30 and TRBJ2-4; 8 nucleotides align to TRBD2. The CDR3 runs 20 residues. CDR1 and CDR2 from the germline V gene are GTSNPN and SVGIG (reference sequence). The V gene end was trimmed by 1 base and the J gene end by 0 bases; junction bases not matched to a gene: 17. CDR3 DNA: TGTGCCTGGAGTGAGACCTATGGGGCGGGGGGTCCACTAGCCAAAAACATTCAGTACTTC. Protein: CAWSETYGAGGPLAKNIQYF. Looking up the rest from reference TRBV30 and TRBJ2-4 gives the full variable domain: SQTIHQWPATLVQPVGSPLSLECTVEGTSNPNLYWYRQAAGRGLQLLFYSVGIGQISSEVPQNLSASRPQDRQFILSSKKLLLSDSGFYLCAWSETYGAGGPLAKNIQYFGAGTRLSVL.

The V call is TRBV5-6, the J call TRBJ2-2; TRBD1 might be the D (6 bases). This CDR3 comprises 13 residues. Trimming cost V 4 bases and J 6 bases, with 10 bases left between them. Germline CDR1 and CDR2: SGHDT and YYEEEE. This CDR3 reads CASSPEGAGELFF. The CDR3 DNA sequence: TGTGCCAGCAGCCCCGAGGGGGCCGGGGAGCTGTTTTTT.

This chain connects TRBV15 to TRBJ2-1; D gene unclear. V was pared by 6 bases and J by 3 bases, with 3 bases between. This CDR3 spans 11 amino acids. Looked up from germline, CDR1 is LNHNV and CDR2 is YYDKDF (reference sequence). CDR3: CATRDYNEQFF. CDR3 nucleotide sequence: TGTGCCACCAGGGACTACAATGAGCAGTTCTTC.

The gene calls are TRBV6-5 and TRBJ2-5; TRBD2 aligns across 11 bases. V lost 6 bases and J lost 5; bases outside the gene matches: 5. The CDR3 is 14 residues long. CDR1 and CDR2 from the germline V gene are MNHEY and SVGAGI. The chain's CDR3 is CASSLAGGYETQYF. As DNA, the CDR3 is TGTGCCAGCAGCTTAGCGGGAGGGTACGAGACCCAGTACTTC.

This clone was observed a single time. The V call is TRBV11-2, the J call TRBJ2-5, with 7 bases identical to TRBD2. The CDR3 is made up of 15 amino acids. Per the germline V gene, CDR1 is SGHAT and CDR2 is FQNNGV. J was trimmed by 2 bases and V by 5 bases; bases with no gene match: 8. The CDR3 region has the DNA TGTGCCAGCAGCCAAAGATCGCGGGAGCAAGAGACCCAGTACTTC. It is translated as CASSQRSREQETQYF. The full variable domain, rest sourced from reference TRBV11-2 and TRBJ2-5, is EAGVAQSPRYKIIEKRQSVAFWCNPISGHATLYWYQQILGQGPKLLIQFQNNGVVDDSQLPKDRFSAERLKGVDSTLKIQPAKLEDSAVYLCASSQRSREQETQYFGPGTRLLVL.

The V and J genes are TRBV27 and TRBJ1-5; D may be TRBD1 (5 bases). The CDR3 extends over 15 amino acids. Between the trimmed V and J ends, which lost 0 bases and 7 bases, there was a span of 13 bases. The germline V gene has CDR1 MNHEY and CDR2 SMNVEV (reference sequence). The CDR3 here is CASSLSISGGQPQHF. The CDR3 nucleotides are TGTGCCAGCAGTTTATCGATTTCCGGGGGACAGCCCCAGCATTTT.

This chain connects TRBV5-1 to TRBJ1-1; D possibly corresponds to TRBD1 (5 bases). CDR1 is SGHRS and CDR2 is YFSETQ in the germline V gene. Trimming removed 0 bases at V and 0 bases at J, with 12 bases between. The length of the CDR3 is 16 residues. This CDR3 reads CASSLVGGEMNTEAFF. Here the CDR3 DNA reads TGCGCCAGCAGCTTGGTTGGAGGGGAAATGAACACTGAAGCTTTCTTT.

CDR3 region: CASSPIMQSTDTQYF. CDR3 DNA sequence: TGTGCCAGCAGCCCTATAATGCAAAGCACAGATACGCAGTATTTT. This chain uses TRBV7-9 with TRBJ2-3; D is uncertain. CDR1 and CDR2 from the germline V gene are SEHNR and FQNEAQ (reference sequence). The length of the CDR3 is 15 residues. Trimming removed 5 bases from V and 0 bases from J, with 12 bases in between.

This rearrangement joins TRBV6-5 to TRBJ2-7; 7 bases fit TRBD2. CDR1 and CDR2 (germline): MNHEY, SVGAGI. Trimming removed 5 bases from V and 7 bases from J; junction bases left unmatched: 11. This CDR3 spans 14 amino acids. The CDR3 sequence: CASSPSGYLGEQYF. CDR3 nucleotide sequence: TGTGCCAGCAGTCCTAGCGGATACTTAGGGGAGCAGTACTTC.

The V and J genes are TRBV27 and TRBJ1-4; no clear D gene. V lost 2 bases, J lost 8 bases, and 12 bases lay in between. This CDR3 has 14 amino acids. From germline, CDR1 is MNHEY and CDR2 SMNVEV (reference sequence). The CDR3 DNA reads TGTGCCAGCAGTTTAATTGGCGGCGAGGAAAAACTGTTTTTT. Its translation is CASSLIGGEEKLFF.

J is TRBJ2-1 and V is TRBV6-5; TRBD2 matches at 10 bases. Trimming at V came to 3 bases and at J to 5 bases, leaving 4 bases not matched to a gene. This CDR3 contains 15 residues. In germline, CDR1 is MNHEY, CDR2 SVGAGI. The CDR3 sequence: CASSYLAGAHNEQFF. DNA of the CDR3: TGTGCCAGCAGTTATCTAGCGGGAGCGCACAATGAGCAGTTCTTC.

V usage is TRBV29-1 and J usage is TRBJ2-1, with 8 bases matching TRBD2. The junction had 13 bases not matched to a gene; V was cut back by 2 bases and J by 7 bases. CDR3 length equals 16 residues. Germline lookup yields CDR1 SQVTM and CDR2 ANQGSEA. The CDR3 DNA is TGCAGCGTTGAAAATTGGTTGCGGGGGGCGGAGAATGAGCAGTTCTTC. Translation: CSVENWLRGAENEQFF.

This chain uses TRBV30 with TRBJ1-2; possible D gene TRBD1, 5 bases. V lost 0 bases, J lost 5 bases, and 7 bases lay in between. The CDR3 spans 12 residues. CDR1 is GTSNPN and CDR2 is SVGIG in the germline V gene (reference sequence). The CDR3: CAWSVGGYGYTF. The CDR3 bases are TGTGCCTGGAGTGTTGGGGGGTATGGCTACACCTTC.

The chain links TRBV30 to TRBJ2-7; D not resolved. V was trimmed by 3 bases and J by 3 bases, leaving 6 bases between them. Looked up from germline, CDR1 is GTSNPN and CDR2 is SVGIG (reference sequence). The CDR3 runs to 11 residues. The CDR3 DNA reads TGTGCCTGGAGCAGCTACTACGAGCAGTACTTC. Protein: CAWSSYYEQYF.

The gene calls are TRBV29-1 and TRBJ2-2; no reliable D call. Germline V gene lookup returns CDR1 SQVTM and CDR2 ANQGSEA. The ends were cut back, 3 bases at V and 0 bases at J, with 11 bases in the middle. This CDR3 comprises 15 residues. CDR3 sequence: CSVESAQTNTGELFF. Here the CDR3 DNA reads TGCAGCGTTGAGTCGGCACAGACGAACACCGGGGAGCTGTTTTTT.